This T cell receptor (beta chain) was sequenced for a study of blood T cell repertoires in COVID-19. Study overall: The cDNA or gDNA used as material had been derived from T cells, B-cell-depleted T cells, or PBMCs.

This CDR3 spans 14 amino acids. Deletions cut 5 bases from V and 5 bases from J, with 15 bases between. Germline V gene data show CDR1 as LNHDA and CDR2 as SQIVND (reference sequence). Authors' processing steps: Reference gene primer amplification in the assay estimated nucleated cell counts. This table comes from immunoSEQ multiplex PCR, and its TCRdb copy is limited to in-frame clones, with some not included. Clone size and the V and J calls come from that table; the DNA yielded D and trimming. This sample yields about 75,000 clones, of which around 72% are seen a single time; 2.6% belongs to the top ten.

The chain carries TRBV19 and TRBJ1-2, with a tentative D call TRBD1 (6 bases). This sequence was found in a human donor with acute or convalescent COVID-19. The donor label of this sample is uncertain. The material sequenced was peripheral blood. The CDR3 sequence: CASSVQQGPYGYTF. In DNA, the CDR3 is TGTGCCAGTAGTGTTCAACAGGGACCATATGGCTACACCTTC.